A single sample gave rise to the 3 T cell receptor beta chains below, sequenced in a study of T cell responses to AZD1222 COVID-19 vaccine. Method: immunoSEQ multiplex PCR; TCRdb's copy keeps in-frame clones and lacks some. The sample has 100,000 to 150,000 clones, more than 80% seen once. The sequences come from peripheral blood, collected on day 0 of AZD1222 vaccination. The receptors derive from an adult in good health.

The chain couples TRBV28 to TRBJ2-3, with a weak D call TRBD2 (6 bases). CDR1 and CDR2 (germline): MDHEN, SYDVKM. V lost 5 bases to trimming and J lost 6 bases, with 21 bases between them. The CDR3 runs to 16 residues. CDR3 bases: TGTGCCAGCAGTCTCCCCGGTGGCGGGAAGTCTGATACGCAGTATTTT. Translating it yields CASSLPGGGKSDTQYF.

V is TRBV7-3 and J is TRBJ2-6; D could derive from TRBD1 or TRBD2 (6 bases each). The V gene lost 1 base and the J gene lost 4 bases, with 11 bases spanning the gap. This CDR3 has 16 amino acids. The V gene's germline CDR1 is SGHTA and CDR2 FQGTGA. This CDR3 is CASSLISGAGANVLTF. The DNA of the CDR3 is TGTGCCAGCAGCTTAATTTCGGGGGCCGGGGCCAACGTCCTGACTTTC.

The V gene is TRBV19, the J gene TRBJ1-1; D is uncertain. Germline V gene sequence: CDR1 LNHDA, CDR2 SQIVND (reference sequence). This CDR3 has 11 residues. The germline V and J ends were trimmed by 3 bases and 4 bases, with 3 bases remaining between them. This CDR3 is CASSITTEAFF. The CDR3 region has the DNA TGTGCCAGTAGTATTACCACTGAAGCTTTCTTT.